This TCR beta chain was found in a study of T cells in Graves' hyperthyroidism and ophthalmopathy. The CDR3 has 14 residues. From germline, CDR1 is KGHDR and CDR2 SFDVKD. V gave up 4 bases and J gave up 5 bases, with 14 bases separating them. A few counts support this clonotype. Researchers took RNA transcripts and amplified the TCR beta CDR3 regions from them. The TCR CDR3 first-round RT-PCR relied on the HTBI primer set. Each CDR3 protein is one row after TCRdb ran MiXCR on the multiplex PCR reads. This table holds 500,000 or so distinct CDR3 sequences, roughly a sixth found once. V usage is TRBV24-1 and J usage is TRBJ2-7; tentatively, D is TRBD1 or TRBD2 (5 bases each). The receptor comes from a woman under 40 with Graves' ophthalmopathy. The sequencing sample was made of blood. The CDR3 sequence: CATSDAGTTDEQYF. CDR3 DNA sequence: TGTGCCACCAGTGACGCCGGGACGACTGACGAGCAGTACTTC.